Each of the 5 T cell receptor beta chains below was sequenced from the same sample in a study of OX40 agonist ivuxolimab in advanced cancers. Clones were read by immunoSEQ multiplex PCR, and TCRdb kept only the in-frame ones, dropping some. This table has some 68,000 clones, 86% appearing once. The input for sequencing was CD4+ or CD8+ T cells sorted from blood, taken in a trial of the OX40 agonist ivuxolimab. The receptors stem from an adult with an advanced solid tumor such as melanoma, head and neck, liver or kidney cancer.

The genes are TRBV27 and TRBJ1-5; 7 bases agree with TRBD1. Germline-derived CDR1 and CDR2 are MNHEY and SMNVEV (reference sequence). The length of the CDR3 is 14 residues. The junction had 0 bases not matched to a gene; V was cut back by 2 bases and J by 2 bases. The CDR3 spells CASSLTGGNQPQHF. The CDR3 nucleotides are TGTGCCAGCAGTTTAACAGGGGGCAATCAGCCCCAGCATTTT.

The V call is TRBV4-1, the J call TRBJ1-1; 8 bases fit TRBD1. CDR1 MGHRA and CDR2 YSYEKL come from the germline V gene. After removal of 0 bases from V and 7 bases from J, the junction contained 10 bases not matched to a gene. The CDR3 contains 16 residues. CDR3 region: CASSQDWQGARDEAFF. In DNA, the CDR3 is TGCGCCAGCAGCCAAGATTGGCAGGGGGCGCGGGATGAAGCTTTCTTT.

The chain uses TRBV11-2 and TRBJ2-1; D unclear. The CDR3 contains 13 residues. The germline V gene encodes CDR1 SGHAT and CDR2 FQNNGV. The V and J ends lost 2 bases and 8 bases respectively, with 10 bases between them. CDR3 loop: CASSLRQVDEQFF. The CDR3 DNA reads TGTGCCAGCAGCTTACGGCAAGTCGATGAGCAGTTCTTC.

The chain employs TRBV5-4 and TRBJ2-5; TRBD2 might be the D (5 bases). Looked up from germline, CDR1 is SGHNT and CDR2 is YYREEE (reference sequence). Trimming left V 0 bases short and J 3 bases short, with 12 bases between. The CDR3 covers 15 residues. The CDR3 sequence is CASSLDPGKEETQYF. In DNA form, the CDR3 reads TGTGCCAGCAGCTTGGACCCGGGGAAGGAAGAGACCCAGTACTTC. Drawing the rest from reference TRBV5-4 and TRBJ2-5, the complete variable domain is ETGVTQSPTHLIKTRGQQVTLRCSSQSGHNTVSWYQQALGQGPQFIFQYYREEENGRGNFPPRFSGLQFPNYSSELNVNALELDDSALYLCASSLDPGKEETQYFGPGTRLLVL.

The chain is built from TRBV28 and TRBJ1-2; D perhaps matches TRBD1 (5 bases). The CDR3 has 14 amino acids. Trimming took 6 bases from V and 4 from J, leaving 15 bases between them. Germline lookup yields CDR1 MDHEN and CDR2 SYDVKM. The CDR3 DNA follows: TGTGCCAGCAGGTCCTTCCGGGACGGCTATGGCTACACCTTC. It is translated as CASRSFRDGYGYTF.